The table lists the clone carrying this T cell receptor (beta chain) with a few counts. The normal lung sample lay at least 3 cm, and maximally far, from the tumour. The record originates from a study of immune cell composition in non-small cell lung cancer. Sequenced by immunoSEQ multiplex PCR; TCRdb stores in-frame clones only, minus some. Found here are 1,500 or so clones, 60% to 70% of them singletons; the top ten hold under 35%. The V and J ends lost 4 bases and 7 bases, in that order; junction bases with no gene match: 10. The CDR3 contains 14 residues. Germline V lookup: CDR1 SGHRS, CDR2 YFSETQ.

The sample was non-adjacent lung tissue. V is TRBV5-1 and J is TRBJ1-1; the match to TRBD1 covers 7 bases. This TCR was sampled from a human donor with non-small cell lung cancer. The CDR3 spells CASSPNRGTDEAFF. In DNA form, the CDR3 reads TGCGCCAGCAGCCCGAACAGGGGCACGGATGAAGCTTTCTTT.